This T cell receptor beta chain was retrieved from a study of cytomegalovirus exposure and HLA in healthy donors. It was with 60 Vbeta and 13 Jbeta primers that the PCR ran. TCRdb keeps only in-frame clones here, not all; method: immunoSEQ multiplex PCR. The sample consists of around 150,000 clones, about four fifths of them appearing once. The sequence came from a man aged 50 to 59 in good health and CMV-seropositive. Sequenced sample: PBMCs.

The CDR3 nucleotides read TGTGCCACGACCGGGACTAGGACTTACAATGAGCAGTTCTTC. Translated: CATTGTRTYNEQFF. The chain employs TRBV18 and TRBJ2-1; TRBD2 agrees at 8 bases. The germline V gene has CDR1 KGHSH and CDR2 LQKENI. The V segment lost 10 bases and the J segment 4 bases; nucleotides outside the gene matches: 9. The CDR3 loop spans 14 amino acids.